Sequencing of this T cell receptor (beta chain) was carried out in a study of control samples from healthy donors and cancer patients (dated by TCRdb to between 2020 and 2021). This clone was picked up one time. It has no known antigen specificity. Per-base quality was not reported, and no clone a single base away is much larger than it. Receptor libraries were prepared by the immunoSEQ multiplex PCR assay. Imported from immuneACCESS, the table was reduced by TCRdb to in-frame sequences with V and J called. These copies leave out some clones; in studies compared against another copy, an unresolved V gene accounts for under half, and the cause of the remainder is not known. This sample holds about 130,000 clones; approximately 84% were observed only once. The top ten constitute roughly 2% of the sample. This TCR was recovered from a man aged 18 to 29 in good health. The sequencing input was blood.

The CDR3 protein: CASSLSTGNQPQHF. The nucleotides read TGTGCCAGCAGCTTGTCTACAGGGAATCAGCCCCAGCATTTT. This receptor chain uses TRBV7-9 and TRBJ1-5; the best D guess is TRBD1, with 6 bases matching. CDR1 is given as SEHNR and CDR2 as FQNEAQ, both from the germline V gene (reference sequence). Including the terminal cysteine and phenylalanine, the CDR3 comprises 14 residues. The retained sequence is limited to the CDR3, 42 bases, with the frame set at the first base. Deletion took 3 bases off V and 4 bases off J, with a span of 10 bases between the germline ends.